This T cell receptor (beta chain) was retrieved from a study of human T cells and chemical hapten exposure (dated by TCRdb to the early 2020s). About the full investigation: For sensitization, 2% DPC in acetone was applied to a 2 cm by 2 cm area of upper inner arm skin. Throughout the study period of approximately 23 weeks, patients also received therapeutic DPC doses to the scalp every week. Patch testing was performed on the upper back with Finn chambers containing 0.01% DPC, and the patch tests were scored after 6 days according to International Contact Dermatitis Research Group standards. Blood was sampled from patients pre-sensitization (week 0) and at 2, 6 and about 24 weeks after DPC sensitization. Alopecia areata with under or over 50% scalp involvement, alopecia totalis and alopecia universalis were represented in the patient cohort, which was mostly female. Blood for TCR sequencing was provided by twenty-nine alopecia patients at one to four time points (pre-sensitization, 2, 6 and 24 weeks). The study tracked peripheral blood TCR repertoire changes in vivo during primary and secondary sensitization to the hapten diphenylcyclopropenone (DPC) in alopecia patients. Libraries were pooled for sequencing, and per-sample TCR yields varied mainly because of small differences in library volumes within the pool. Study-wide findings and limitations: Expanded TCRs formed significantly more large CDR3 similarity clusters than pre-sensitization or healthy control sets, consistent with antigen-driven responses. The number of TCRs above 1 in 1000 frequency did not change with DPC sensitization; there was no evidence of global repertoire structure alterations. Because all patients had alopecia, a presumed autoimmune disease, the immune response of the patients might differ from that of healthy individuals. The number of PT1 expanded TCRs positively correlated with patch test score, significant at thresholds 8, 16 and 32 but not 4. After repeated subsampling, the strength of the expansion versus patch-test correlation and the threshold at which it became significant changed.

At least ten counts were recorded for this clonotype. Its cognate antigen has yet to be identified. Per-base qualities were not stored, and no clone one base away is much larger. In light of the paper, this sample's time point label describes: pre-sensitization, week 0. The treatment or condition label corresponds to: therapeutic diphenylcyclopropenone sensitization with weekly scalp DPC. Blood at each patch-test visit was drawn before the patch test was applied. Patients were eligible if aged 18 to 70, diagnosed with alopecia and judged suitable for DPC therapy, and pregnant patients were excluded. Total RNA was extracted from unfractionated whole blood collected in Tempus Blood RNA tubes. Library method: RACE. TCRdb names NextSeq 500 as the instrument used. Library preparation attached unique molecular identifiers to individual cDNA molecules for quantitative, reproducible TCR counting. Each blood RNA sample was used to sequence both TCR alpha and TCR beta chains. As for the original processing: The median number of TCRs per sample was some 100,000, ranging from about 20,000 to 750,000. The Decombinator software suite was used to annotate V, J and CDR3 in the TCR reads. For PS versus PT1 abundance plots, all samples were subsampled to the same number of TCRs (28,000). Expanded TCRs were defined as absent before sensitization and observed at least eight times at the 2-week time point. The public reads were quality trimmed at Q25 with fastp and then assembled into clones with MiXCR by TCRdb, keeping productive beta chains. Rows are unified per CDR3 protein, each entry keeping the most common DNA and genes. TCRdb's processing, not the authors' own work, is the source of the V and J calls. The sample yields tens of thousands of distinct CDR3 sequences; roughly 7.6% were counted once. Of the sample, around 1.4% is held by the ten largest clones.

CDR1 is given as DFQATT and CDR2 as SNEGSKA, both from the germline V gene (reference sequence). The CDR3 holds 14 amino acids from the cysteine to the phenylalanine. Kept here is only the CDR3 DNA, which spans 42 bases and is read in frame from base 1. The germline V end is reduced by 3 bases and the J end by 2 bases; junction bases left unmatched: 3. Here the chain combines TRBV20-1 and TRBJ2-3; TRBD1 agrees with 9 junctional bases. This sequence originates from a woman in her forties or fifties with alopecia areata. Some clones in this sample may be carry-over from other donors' samples. The sequencing used whole blood, collected in connection with sensitization to the hapten diphenylcyclopropenone (DPC). The bases read TGCAGTGCTAGGGGGACAGGGACCACAGATACGCAGTATTTT. Protein translation: CSARGTGTTDTQYF.